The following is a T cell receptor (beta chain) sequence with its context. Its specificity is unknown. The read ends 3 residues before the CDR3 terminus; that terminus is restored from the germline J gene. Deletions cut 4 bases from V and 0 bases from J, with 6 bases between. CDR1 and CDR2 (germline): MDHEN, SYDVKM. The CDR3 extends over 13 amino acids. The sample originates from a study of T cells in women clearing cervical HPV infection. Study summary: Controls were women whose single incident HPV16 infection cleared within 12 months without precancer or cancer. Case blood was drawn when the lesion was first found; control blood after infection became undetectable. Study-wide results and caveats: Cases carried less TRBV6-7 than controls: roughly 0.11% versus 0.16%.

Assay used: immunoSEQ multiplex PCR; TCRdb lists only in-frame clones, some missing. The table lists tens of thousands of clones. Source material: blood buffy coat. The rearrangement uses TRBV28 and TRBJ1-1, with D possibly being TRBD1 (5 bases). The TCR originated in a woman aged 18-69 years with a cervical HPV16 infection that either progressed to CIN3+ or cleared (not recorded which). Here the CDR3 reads CASSSQVNTEAFF. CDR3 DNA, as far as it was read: TGTGCCAGCAGTTCACAGGTGAACACTGAA. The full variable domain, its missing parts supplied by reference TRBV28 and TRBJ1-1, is DVKVTQSSRYLVKRTGEKVFLECVQDMDHENMFWYRQDPGLGLRLIYFSYDVKMKEKGDIPEGYSVSREKKERFSLILESASTNQTSMYLCASSSQVNTEAFFGQGTRLTVV.